These T cell receptor beta chains were read from a single sample in a study of STAT3 mutations in large granular lymphocyte leukemia. Measured with immunoSEQ multiplex PCR; TCRdb has only the in-frame clones, and not every one. This table has under 15,000 clones, about 85% appearing once. The sample comprised peripheral blood mononuclear cells. All receptors derive from a man between 60 and 75 years old with T-cell large granular lymphocyte leukemia. Some clones in this sample may be carry-over from other donors' samples. Each CDR3 is given with its conserved first and last residue. The D gene is left open where the match is weak. Size tells how often a clone was seen (once, few, many) or the class of an expanded clone, and some rows leave it out.

v_gene,d_gene,abundance,j_gene,CDR3aa,CDR3nt
TRBV30,.,.,TRBJ1-2,CAWSGGGALYGYTF,TGTGCCTGGAGTGGAGGTGGGGCCTTATATGGCTACACCTTC
TRBV5-1,.,once,TRBJ1-2,CASSLVQASYGYTF,TGCGCCAGCAGCTTGGTCCAGGCCAGCTATGGCTACACCTTC
TRBV28,TRBD2,.,TRBJ2-7,CASSLSTSGSGEQYF,TGTGCCAGCAGTTTATCGACTAGCGGGAGTGGCGAGCAGTACTTC
TRBV27,TRBD2,.,TRBJ2-5,CASSLWGSGEGTQYF,TGTGCCAGCAGTTTATGGGGCTCCGGGGAGGGGACCCAGTACTTC
TRBV4-2,.,.,TRBJ2-1,CASSQDWGGPPWNEQFF,TGTGCCAGCAGCCAAGATTGGGGCGGCCCGCCATGGAATGAGCAGTTCTTC
TRBV6-6,TRBD2,.,TRBJ2-1,CASSLLAGSYNEQFF,TGTGCCAGCTCCTTACTAGCGGGGTCCTACAATGAGCAGTTCTTC
TRBV4-2,.,once,TRBJ1-4,CASSLASGGKNEKLFF,TGTGCCAGCAGCCTGGCCTCCGGAGGGAAAAATGAAAAACTGTTTTTT
TRBV30,.,.,TRBJ2-5,CAWSRLGGAQYF,TGTGCCTGGAGTCGGCTGGGGGGCGCCCAGTACTTC
TRBV30,TRBD2,.,TRBJ2-3,CAWSGAGGPKTDTQYF,TGTGCCTGGAGCGGGGCGGGAGGGCCTAAGACAGATACGCAGTATTTT
TRBV19,TRBD2,.,TRBJ2-7,CASSIRAGDGYEQYF,TGTGCCAGTAGTATCCGGGCGGGAGATGGGTACGAGCAGTACTTC
TRBV27,.,.,TRBJ1-5,CASSLLTRFREHF,TGTGCCAGCAGTTTATTAACCCGATTCCGTGAGCATTTT
TRBV2,TRBD2,.,TRBJ2-1,CASRGLDVGEQFF,TGTGCCAGCAGAGGACTAGATGTTGGGGAGCAGTTCTTC
TRBV6-6,.,.,TRBJ2-3,CASGGLQHTDTQYF,TGTGCCAGCGGGGGACTGCAGCACACAGATACGCAGTATTTT
TRBV11-2,.,.,TRBJ1-2,CASSLGSWWAGELSYGYTF,TGTGCCAGCAGCTTAGGGTCTTGGTGGGCAGGGGAACTTTCCTATGGCTACACCTTC
TRBV7-9,.,.,TRBJ1-5,CASSLGGNSNQPQHF,TGTGCCAGCAGCTTAGGGGGTAACAGCAATCAGCCCCAGCATTTT
TRBV30,.,.,TRBJ1-6,CAWSVAWSANNSPLHF,TGTGCCTGGAGTGTAGCGTGGTCAGCGAATAATTCACCCCTCCACTTT
TRBV5-1,.,.,TRBJ2-5,CASSSKGPQETQYF,TGCGCCAGCAGCTCGAAGGGCCCCCAAGAGACCCAGTACTTC
TRBV5-6,TRBD2,once,TRBJ2-7,CATNLGLAGVEQYF,TGTGCCACCAACCTGGGACTAGCGGGAGTAGAGCAGTACTTC
TRBV5-1,.,once,TRBJ2-1,CASSLAGPGSQREQFF,TGCGCCAGCAGCTTGGCAGGTCCCGGAAGTCAGCGTGAGCAGTTCTTC
TRBV5-5,.,.,TRBJ2-7,CASSLVPTDVGQYF,TGTGCCAGCAGCTTGGTCCCCACGGATGTGGGGCAGTACTTC
TRBV18,TRBD1,few,TRBJ1-2,CASSRTAQGAQDGYTF,TGTGCCAGCTCTCGCACAGCACAGGGGGCCCAAGATGGCTACACCTTC